The rows below give T cell receptor beta chains drawn from one sample of a study of glioma-infiltrating T cells after dendritic cell vaccination. TCRdb's table, derived via immunoSEQ multiplex PCR, lists solely in-frame clones and lacks some. Here the sample spans approximately 100,000 clones, about four fifths being singletons. The input for sequencing was blood, taken before dendritic cell vaccination. These receptors came from a human donor with glioblastoma. CDR3s include the opening cysteine and the closing phenylalanine or tryptophan. Fields, in order: V gene, D gene, J gene, clone size, CDR3 protein, CDR3 DNA. A D gene is named only where the DNA matches it firmly. Expanded clones are given a class, and other clones once, few, many or no size at all.

V: TRBV4-1
D: NA
J: TRBJ1-5
size: NA
CDR3: CASSQGTGGSNQPQHF
DNA: TGCGCCAGCAGCCAAGGGACCGGGGGGAGCAATCAGCCCCAGCATTTT

V: TRBV7-2
D: NA
J: TRBJ1-6
size: NA
CDR3: CASSFSGSSYNSPLHF
DNA: TGTGCCAGCAGCTTTTCAGGCAGCTCCTATAATTCACCCCTCCACTTT

V: TRBV6-1
D: TRBD2
J: TRBJ2-1
size: many
CDR3: CASSEVMLGLAGRNEQFF
DNA: TGTGCCAGCAGTGAAGTCATGTTAGGACTAGCGGGACGGAATGAGCAGTTCTTC

V: TRBV29-1
D: NA
J: TRBJ1-1
size: NA
CDR3: CSVGRLEAFF
DNA: TGCAGCGTTGGACGACTCGAAGCTTTCTTT

V: TRBV7-9
D: TRBD1
J: TRBJ2-3
size: NA
CDR3: CASSSPGTGRGHDTQYF
DNA: TGTGCCAGCAGCTCCCCGGGGACAGGGAGGGGGCACGATACGCAGTATTTT

V: TRBV18
D: TRBD1
J: TRBJ2-1
size: once
CDR3: CASSRDRNEQFF
DNA: TGTGCCAGCTCAAGGGACAGGAATGAGCAGTTCTTC

V: TRBV28
D: NA
J: TRBJ1-2
size: NA
CDR3: CASRDFYGYTF
DNA: TGTGCCAGCAGGGACTTCTATGGCTACACCTTC

V: TRBV5-1
D: TRBD1
J: TRBJ1-2
size: NA
CDR3: CASSLRTGDNYGYTF
DNA: TGCGCCAGCAGCCTTAGGACAGGGGATAACTATGGCTACACCTTC

V: TRBV10-3
D: NA
J: TRBJ1-5
size: NA
CDR3: CAILNQVPQHF
DNA: TGTGCCATCCTTAACCAGGTCCCCCAGCATTTT

V: TRBV15
D: TRBD1
J: TRBJ1-5
size: NA
CDR3: CATSRATGARNQPQHF
DNA: TGTGCCACCAGCAGAGCCACAGGGGCGCGCAATCAGCCCCAGCATTTT

V: TRBV6-5
D: NA
J: TRBJ2-7
size: NA
CDR3: CASSPPSRSGQYF
DNA: TGTGCCAGCAGTCCCCCCTCGCGGTCCGGGCAGTACTTC

V: TRBV5-4
D: NA
J: TRBJ2-3
size: NA
CDR3: CASSFNTDTQYF
DNA: TGTGCCAGCAGCTTTAACACAGATACGCAGTATTTT

V: TRBV29-1
D: TRBD1
J: TRBJ1-2
size: NA
CDR3: CSVEETLGTGNYGYTF
DNA: TGCAGCGTTGAAGAAACCTTGGGGACAGGGAACTATGGCTACACCTTC

V: TRBV4-2
D: TRBD1
J: TRBJ2-6
size: NA
CDR3: CASSPKYVTGQGGAGANVLTF
DNA: TGTGCCAGCAGCCCGAAATATGTAACCGGACAGGGCGGGGCTGGGGCCAACGTCCTGACTTTC

V: TRBV28
D: NA
J: TRBJ1-2
size: NA
CDR3: CASTAGGEIYGYTF
DNA: TGTGCCAGCACCGCGGGCGGAGAGATCTATGGCTACACCTTC

V: TRBV19
D: TRBD2
J: TRBJ2-1
size: NA
CDR3: CASQLRGRGNEQFF
DNA: TGTGCCAGTCAACTTCGCGGGAGAGGTAATGAGCAGTTCTTC

V: TRBV7-9
D: NA
J: TRBJ2-7
size: NA
CDR3: CASSQVNRAQTSYEQYF
DNA: TGTGCCAGCAGCCAGGTGAACAGGGCACAGACGTCCTACGAGCAGTACTTC

V: TRBV6-1
D: NA
J: TRBJ2-7
size: NA
CDR3: CASTESGFRGEQYF
DNA: TGTGCCAGCACCGAGTCAGGGTTTCGAGGCGAGCAGTACTTC

V: TRBV28
D: TRBD1
J: TRBJ1-1
size: NA
CDR3: CASSLTTEGATEAFF
DNA: TGTGCCAGCAGCCTCACCACAGAGGGGGCCACTGAAGCTTTCTTT

V: TRBV6-5
D: TRBD2
J: TRBJ2-2
size: NA
CDR3: CASGTSGRGTGELFF
DNA: TGTGCCAGCGGGACTAGCGGGAGAGGGACCGGGGAGCTGTTTTTT

V: TRBV18
D: TRBD2
J: TRBJ2-3
size: NA
CDR3: CASSSLAGVTDTQYF
DNA: TGTGCCAGCTCATCCTTAGCGGGAGTTACAGATACGCAGTATTTT

V: TRBV2
D: NA
J: TRBJ2-1
size: NA
CDR3: CASSEDWNEQFF
DNA: TGTGCCAGCAGTGAGGACTGGAATGAGCAGTTCTTC

V: TRBV7-7
D: NA
J: TRBJ2-3
size: NA
CDR3: CASSLDRGDTQYF
DNA: TGTGCTAGCAGCTTAGACCGCGGAGATACGCAGTATTTT

V: TRBV15
D: NA
J: TRBJ2-7
size: NA
CDR3: CATSRERGGLEQYF
DNA: TGTGCCACCAGCAGAGAACGAGGGGGTCTCGAGCAGTACTTC

V: TRBV7-9
D: NA
J: TRBJ1-2
size: NA
CDR3: CASSLVPVNYGYTF
DNA: TGTGCCAGCAGCTTAGTCCCAGTTAACTATGGCTACACCTTC

V: TRBV5-1
D: TRBD2
J: TRBJ2-5
size: NA
CDR3: CASSSGGTSTQETQYF
DNA: TGCGCCAGCAGCTCGGGAGGGACCTCCACTCAAGAGACCCAGTACTTC

V: TRBV28
D: TRBD2
J: TRBJ2-1
size: NA
CDR3: CASSSRLLAGINEQFF
DNA: TGTGCCAGCAGTTCCCGGTTACTAGCGGGGATCAATGAGCAGTTCTTC

V: TRBV11-2
D: NA
J: TRBJ1-1
size: NA
CDR3: CASSLWQDTEAFF
DNA: TGTGCCAGCAGCTTATGGCAGGACACTGAAGCTTTCTTT

V: TRBV6-1
D: NA
J: TRBJ1-6
size: NA
CDR3: CASSDSLSATPLHF
DNA: TGTGCCAGCAGTGATTCACTCTCTGCTACACCCCTCCACTTT

V: TRBV2
D: TRBD1
J: TRBJ1-2
size: NA
CDR3: CASSDTGARGYTF
DNA: TGTGCCAGCAGTGACACAGGGGCGAGGGGCTACACCTTC

V: TRBV19
D: TRBD2
J: TRBJ2-3
size: NA
CDR3: CASSIRLAGGDTQYF
DNA: TGTGCCAGTAGTATTAGGCTAGCGGGAGGTGATACGCAGTATTTT

V: TRBV7-9
D: NA
J: TRBJ2-7
size: NA
CDR3: CASSLAGSYEQYF
DNA: TGTGCCAGCAGCCTCGCCGGGTCCTACGAGCAGTACTTC

V: TRBV28
D: NA
J: TRBJ2-7
size: NA
CDR3: CASSLYPPGGYEQYF
DNA: TGTGCCAGCAGTTTATACCCCCCCGGGGGCTACGAGCAGTACTTC

V: TRBV10-3
D: NA
J: TRBJ2-7
size: once
CDR3: CAISGQWPPLEQYF
DNA: TGTGCCATCAGTGGACAGTGGCCCCCCCTCGAGCAGTACTTC

V: TRBV29-1
D: NA
J: TRBJ2-3
size: NA
CDR3: CSAGKGSTDTQYF
DNA: TGCAGCGCTGGAAAGGGGAGCACAGATACGCAGTATTTT

V: TRBV5-1
D: NA
J: TRBJ2-1
size: NA
CDR3: CASSLSQGSSNEQFF
DNA: TGCGCCAGCAGCTTGAGCCAGGGGAGTAGCAATGAGCAGTTCTTC

V: TRBV10-3
D: NA
J: TRBJ2-7
size: few
CDR3: CAIGPRGSYEQYF
DNA: TGTGCCATTGGACCCAGGGGTTCCTACGAGCAGTACTTC

V: TRBV6-1
D: TRBD2
J: TRBJ2-5
size: NA
CDR3: CASSEAERGGGKTQYF
DNA: TGTGCCAGCAGCGAAGCGGAGCGGGGGGGAGGGAAGACCCAGTACTTC

V: TRBV19
D: TRBD1
J: TRBJ1-5
size: NA
CDR3: CASSGQGGNQPQHF
DNA: TGTGCCAGTAGCGGACAGGGAGGCAATCAGCCCCAGCATTTT

V: TRBV27
D: TRBD1
J: TRBJ2-7
size: NA
CDR3: CASRGTGRGTYDQYF
DNA: TGTGCCAGCAGAGGGACAGGGCGTGGGACCTATGATCAGTACTTC

V: TRBV5-1
D: NA
J: TRBJ2-3
size: NA
CDR3: CASSLQRDFSTDTQYF
DNA: TGCGCCAGCAGCTTGCAACGGGATTTTAGCACAGATACGCAGTATTTT

V: TRBV7-6
D: TRBD1
J: TRBJ1-5
size: NA
CDR3: CASSRGTGVGQPQHF
DNA: TGTGCCAGCAGCCGGGGGACAGGGGTAGGCCAGCCCCAGCATTTT

V: TRBV6-1
D: TRBD1
J: TRBJ1-1
size: NA
CDR3: CASSEEGQGDTEAFF
DNA: TGTGCCAGCAGTGAAGAGGGACAGGGGGATACTGAAGCTTTCTTT

V: TRBV19
D: TRBD2
J: TRBJ2-5
size: few
CDR3: CASSDELAGEETQYF
DNA: TGTGCCAGTAGTGACGAACTAGCGGGAGAAGAGACCCAGTACTTC

V: TRBV19
D: NA
J: TRBJ1-3
size: NA
CDR3: CASTMWGASGNTIYF
DNA: TGTGCCAGTACCATGTGGGGAGCAAGTGGAAACACCATATATTTT